The T cell receptor (beta chain) under discussion was sequenced for a study of CD8+CD57+ T cells in acquired aplastic anemia. The overall study: DNA from sorted CD4+ and CD8+ cells averaged approximately 3.5 ug.

Whole-study findings and limits: Patients and controls shared about 27 CD8+ CDR3 sequences.

In the case of this clonotype: Its antigen is still unknown.

Sequencing involved patients with CD8+CD57+ cell expansion previously shown by flow cytometry. Patient blood was sampled before any therapy had been received. CDR3 and TCR beta VDJ profiling relied on a genomic DNA template. TCRdb passed the reads through MiXCR, listing each CDR3 protein once. The table shows approximately 250,000 distinct CDR3 sequences, with approximately 86% occurring only once. CDR1 and CDR2 from the germline V gene are ENHRY and SYGVKD. The germline V and J ends were trimmed by 4 bases and 2 bases, with 12 bases remaining between them. The CDR3 totals 14 residues. Input material: sorted CD4+, CD8+, or CD8+CD57+ T cells (not recorded which) from PBMCs. The TCR comes from a human donor with aplastic anemia. The J gene is TRBJ2-7, the V gene TRBV10-3, with D possibly matching TRBD1 (6 bases). DNA of the CDR3: TGTGCCATCAGTGGAAACCACAGGGCCTACGAGCAGTACTTC. Amino acid sequence: CAISGNHRAYEQYF.